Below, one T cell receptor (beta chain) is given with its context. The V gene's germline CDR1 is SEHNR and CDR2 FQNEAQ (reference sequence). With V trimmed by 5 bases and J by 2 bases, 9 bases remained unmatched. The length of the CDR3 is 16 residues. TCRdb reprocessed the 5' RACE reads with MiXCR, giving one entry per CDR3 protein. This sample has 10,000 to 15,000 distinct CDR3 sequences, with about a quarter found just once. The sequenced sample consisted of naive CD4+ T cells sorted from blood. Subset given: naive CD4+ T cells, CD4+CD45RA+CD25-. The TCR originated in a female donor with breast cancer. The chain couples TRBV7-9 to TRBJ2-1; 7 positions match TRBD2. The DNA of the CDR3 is TGTGCCAGCAGCCCTAAGTGGGAGGGAACCTACAATGAGCAGTTCTTC. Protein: CASSPKWEGTYNEQFF.